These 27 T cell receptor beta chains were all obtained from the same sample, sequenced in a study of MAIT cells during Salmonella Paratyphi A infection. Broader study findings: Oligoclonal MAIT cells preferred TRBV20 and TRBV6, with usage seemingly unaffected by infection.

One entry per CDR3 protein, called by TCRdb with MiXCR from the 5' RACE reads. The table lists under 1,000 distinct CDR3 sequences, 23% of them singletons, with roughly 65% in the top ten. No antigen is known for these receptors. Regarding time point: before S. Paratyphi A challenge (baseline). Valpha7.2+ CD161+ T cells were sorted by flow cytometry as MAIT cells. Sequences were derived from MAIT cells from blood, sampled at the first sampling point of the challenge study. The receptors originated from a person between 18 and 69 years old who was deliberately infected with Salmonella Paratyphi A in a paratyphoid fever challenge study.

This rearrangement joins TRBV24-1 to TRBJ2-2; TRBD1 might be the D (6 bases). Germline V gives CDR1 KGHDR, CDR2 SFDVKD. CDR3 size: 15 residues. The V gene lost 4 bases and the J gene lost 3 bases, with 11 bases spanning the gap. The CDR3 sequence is CATSEYNRDTGELFF. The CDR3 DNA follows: TGTGCCACCAGTGAATATAACAGGGACACCGGGGAGCTGTTTTTT.

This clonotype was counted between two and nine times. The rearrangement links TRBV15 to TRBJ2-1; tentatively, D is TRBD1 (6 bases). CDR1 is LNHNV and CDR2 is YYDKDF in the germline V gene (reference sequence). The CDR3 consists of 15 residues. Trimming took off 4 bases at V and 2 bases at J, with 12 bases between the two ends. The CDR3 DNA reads TGTGCCACCAGCAATGACGGACAGCCCTACAATGAGCAGTTCTTC. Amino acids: CATSNDGQPYNEQFF.

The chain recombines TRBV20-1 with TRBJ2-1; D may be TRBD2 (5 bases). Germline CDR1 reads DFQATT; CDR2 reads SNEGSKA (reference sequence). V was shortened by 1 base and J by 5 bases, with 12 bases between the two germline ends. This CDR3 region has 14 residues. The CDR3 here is CSARGGAENNEQFF. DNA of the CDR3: TGCAGTGCTAGAGGAGGAGCGGAGAACAATGAGCAGTTCTTC.

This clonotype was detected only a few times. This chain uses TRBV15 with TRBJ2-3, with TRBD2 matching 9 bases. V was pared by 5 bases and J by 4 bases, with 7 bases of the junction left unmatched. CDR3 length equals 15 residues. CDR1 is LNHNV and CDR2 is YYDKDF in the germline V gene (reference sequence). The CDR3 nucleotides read TGTGCCACCAGCCTTAGCGGGGGTGGCCCAGATACGCAGTATTTT. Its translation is CATSLSGGGPDTQYF. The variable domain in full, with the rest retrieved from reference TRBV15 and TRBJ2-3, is DAMVIQNPRYQVTQFGKPVTLSCSQTLNHNVMYWYQQKSSQAPKLLFHYYDKDFNNEADTPDNFQSRRPNTSFCFLDIRSPGLGDTAMYLCATSLSGGGPDTQYFGPGTRLTVL.

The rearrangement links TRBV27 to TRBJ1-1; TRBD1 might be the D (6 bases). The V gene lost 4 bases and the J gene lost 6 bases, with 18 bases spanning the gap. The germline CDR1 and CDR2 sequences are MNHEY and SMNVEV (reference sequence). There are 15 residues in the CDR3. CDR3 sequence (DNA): TGTGCCAGCAGTTCCTCAGGGGAAGGGTGGGCTGAAGCTTTCTTT. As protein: CASSSSGEGWAEAFF.

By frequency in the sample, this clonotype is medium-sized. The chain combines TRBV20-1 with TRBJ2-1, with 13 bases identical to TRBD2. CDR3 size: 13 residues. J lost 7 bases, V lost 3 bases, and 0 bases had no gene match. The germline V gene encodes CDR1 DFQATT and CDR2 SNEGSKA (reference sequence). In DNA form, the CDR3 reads TGCAGTGCTAGGGGACTAGCGGGGAATGAGCAGTTCTTC. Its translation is CSARGLAGNEQFF.

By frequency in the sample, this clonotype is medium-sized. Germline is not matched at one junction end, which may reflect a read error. CDR3 sequence: CATSPAEGQPDYEQCF. CDR3 DNA: TGTGCCACCAGCCCGGCCGAGGGGCAGCCCGACTACGAGCAGTGCTTC. V and J are TRBV15 and TRBJ2-7; D assignment may be TRBD1 or TRBD2 (5 bases each). Germline CDR1 reads LNHNV; CDR2 reads YYDKDF (reference sequence). The CDR3 is 16 amino acids.

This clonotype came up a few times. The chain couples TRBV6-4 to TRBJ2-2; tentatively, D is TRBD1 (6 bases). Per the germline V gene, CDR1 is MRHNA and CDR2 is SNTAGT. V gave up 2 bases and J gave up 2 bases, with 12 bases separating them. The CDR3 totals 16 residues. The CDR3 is CASSDNPGQNTGELFF. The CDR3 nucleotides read TGTGCCAGCAGTGACAACCCGGGACAAAACACCGGGGAGCTGTTTTTT.

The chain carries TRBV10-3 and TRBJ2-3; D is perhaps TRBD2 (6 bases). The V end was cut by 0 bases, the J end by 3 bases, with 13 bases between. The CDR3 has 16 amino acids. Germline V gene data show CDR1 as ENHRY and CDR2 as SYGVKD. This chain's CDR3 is CAISESETGGTDTQYF. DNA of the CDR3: TGTGCCATCAGTGAGTCGGAGACTGGAGGGACAGATACGCAGTATTTT.

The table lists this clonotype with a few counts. CDR3 loop: CASSPEAAVYGYTF. Here the CDR3 DNA reads TGTGCCAGCAGCCCCGAGGCGGCAGTCTATGGCTACACCTTC. This chain connects TRBV7-6 to TRBJ1-2; D not resolved. V was trimmed by 5 bases and J by 4 bases, leaving 14 bases between them. Germline CDR1 reads SGHVS; CDR2 reads FNYEAQ. The length of the CDR3 is 14 residues.

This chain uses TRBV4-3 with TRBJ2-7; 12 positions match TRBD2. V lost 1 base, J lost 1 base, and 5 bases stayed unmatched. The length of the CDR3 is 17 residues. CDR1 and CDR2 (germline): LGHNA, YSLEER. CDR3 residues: CASSQVTSGGTSYEQYF. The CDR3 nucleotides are TGCGCCAGCAGCCAAGTAACTAGCGGGGGGACATCCTACGAGCAGTACTTC.

CDR3 amino acids: CASSLTGTGPYEQYF. The CDR3 region has the DNA TGTGCCAGCAGCCTTACCGGGACAGGACCATACGAGCAGTACTTC. This sequence joins TRBV11-2 and TRBJ2-7; 8 bases fit TRBD1. The ends lost 5 bases at V and 4 bases at J; junction bases unmatched: 10. This CDR3 is built from 15 residues. The germline V gene encodes CDR1 SGHAT and CDR2 FQNNGV.

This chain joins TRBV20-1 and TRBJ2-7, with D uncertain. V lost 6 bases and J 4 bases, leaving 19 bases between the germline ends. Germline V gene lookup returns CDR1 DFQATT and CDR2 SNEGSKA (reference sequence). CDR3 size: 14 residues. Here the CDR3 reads CSADSRMVQYEQYF. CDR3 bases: TGCAGTGCGGATTCCCGAATGGTCCAATACGAGCAGTACTTC.

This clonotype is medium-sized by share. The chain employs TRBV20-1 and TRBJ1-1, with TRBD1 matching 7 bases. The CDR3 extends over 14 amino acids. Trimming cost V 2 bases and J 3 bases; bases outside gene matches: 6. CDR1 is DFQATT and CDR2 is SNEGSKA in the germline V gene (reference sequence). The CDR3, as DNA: TGCAGTGCTAGATCCCCAGGGGGGGACACTGAAGCTTTCTTT. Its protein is CSARSPGGDTEAFF.

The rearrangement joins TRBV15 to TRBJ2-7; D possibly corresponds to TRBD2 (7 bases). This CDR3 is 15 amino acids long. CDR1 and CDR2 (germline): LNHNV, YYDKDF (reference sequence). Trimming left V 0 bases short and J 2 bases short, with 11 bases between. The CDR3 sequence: CATSRDSGGAYEQYF. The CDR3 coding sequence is TGTGCCACCAGCAGAGATTCGGGGGGCGCCTACGAGCAGTACTTC.

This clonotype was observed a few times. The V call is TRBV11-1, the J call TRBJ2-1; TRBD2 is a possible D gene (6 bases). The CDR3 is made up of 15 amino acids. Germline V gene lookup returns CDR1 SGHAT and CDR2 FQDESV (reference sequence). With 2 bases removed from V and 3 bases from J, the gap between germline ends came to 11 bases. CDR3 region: CASSLTGEVYNEQFF. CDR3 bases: TGTGCCAGCAGCTTAACCGGGGAGGTCTACAATGAGCAGTTCTTC. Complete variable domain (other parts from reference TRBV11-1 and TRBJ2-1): EAEVAQSPRYKITEKSQAVAFWCDPISGHATLYWYRQILGQGPELLVQFQDESVVDDSQLPKDRFSAERLKGVDSTLKIQPAELGDSAMYLCASSLTGEVYNEQFFGPGTRLTVL.

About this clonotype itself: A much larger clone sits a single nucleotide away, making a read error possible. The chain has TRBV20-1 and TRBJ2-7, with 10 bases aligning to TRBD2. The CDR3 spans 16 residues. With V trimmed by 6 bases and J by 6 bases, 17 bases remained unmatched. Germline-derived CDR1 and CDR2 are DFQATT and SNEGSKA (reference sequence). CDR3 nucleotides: TGCAGTGCGAAGCGGGAGGGTAGATCCCCGGAGTTCGAGCAGTACTTC. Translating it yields CSAKREGRSPEFEQYF.

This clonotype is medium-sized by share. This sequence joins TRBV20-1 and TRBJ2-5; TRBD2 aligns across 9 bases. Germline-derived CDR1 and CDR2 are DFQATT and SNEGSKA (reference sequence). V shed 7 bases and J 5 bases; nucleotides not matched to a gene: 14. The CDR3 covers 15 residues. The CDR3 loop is CSVKTGTSIFETQYF. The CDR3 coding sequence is TGCAGTGTCAAAACCGGGACTAGCATTTTCGAGACCCAGTACTTC.

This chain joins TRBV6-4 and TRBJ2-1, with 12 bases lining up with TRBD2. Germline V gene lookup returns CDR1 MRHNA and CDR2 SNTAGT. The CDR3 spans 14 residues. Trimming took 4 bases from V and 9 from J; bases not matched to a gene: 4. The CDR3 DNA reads TGTGCCAGCAGTGCTAGCGGGGGGGGCGGTGAGCAGTTCTTC. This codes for CASSASGGGGEQFF.

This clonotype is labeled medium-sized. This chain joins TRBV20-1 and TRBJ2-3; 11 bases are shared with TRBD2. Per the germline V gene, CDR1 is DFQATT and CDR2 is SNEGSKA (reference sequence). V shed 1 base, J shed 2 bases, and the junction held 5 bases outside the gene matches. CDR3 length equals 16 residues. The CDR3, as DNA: TGCAGTGCTAGAGCAGAACTAGCGGGGGACACAGATACGCAGTATTTT. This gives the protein CSARAELAGDTDTQYF.

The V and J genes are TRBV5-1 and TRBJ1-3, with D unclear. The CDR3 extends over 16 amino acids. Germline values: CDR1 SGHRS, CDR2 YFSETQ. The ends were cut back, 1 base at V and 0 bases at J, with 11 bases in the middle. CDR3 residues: CASSLTGSLSGNTIYF. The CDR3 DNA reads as TGCGCCAGCAGCTTGACCGGGAGCCTCTCTGGAAACACCATATATTTT.

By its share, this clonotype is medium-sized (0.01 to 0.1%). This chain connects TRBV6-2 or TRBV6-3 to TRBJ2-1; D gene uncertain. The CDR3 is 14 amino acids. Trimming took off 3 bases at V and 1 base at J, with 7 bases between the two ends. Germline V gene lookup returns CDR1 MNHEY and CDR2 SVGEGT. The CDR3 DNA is TGTGCCAGCAGTTATGGGGATTCCTACAATGAGCAGTTCTTC. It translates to CASSYGDSYNEQFF.

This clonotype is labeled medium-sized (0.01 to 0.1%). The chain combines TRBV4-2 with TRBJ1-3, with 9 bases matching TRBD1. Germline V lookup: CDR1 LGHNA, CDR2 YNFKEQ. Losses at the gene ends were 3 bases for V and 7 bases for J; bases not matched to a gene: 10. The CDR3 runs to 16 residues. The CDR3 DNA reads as TGTGCCAGCAGCCAGGAATCCGGGACAGGGAGTAACACCATATATTTT. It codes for CASSQESGTGSNTIYF.

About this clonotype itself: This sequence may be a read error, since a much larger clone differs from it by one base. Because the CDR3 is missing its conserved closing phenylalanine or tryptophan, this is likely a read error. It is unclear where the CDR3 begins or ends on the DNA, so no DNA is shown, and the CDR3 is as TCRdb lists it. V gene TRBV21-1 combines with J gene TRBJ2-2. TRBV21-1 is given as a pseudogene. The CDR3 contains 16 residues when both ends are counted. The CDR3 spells CASSKVSYPNTGELFC.

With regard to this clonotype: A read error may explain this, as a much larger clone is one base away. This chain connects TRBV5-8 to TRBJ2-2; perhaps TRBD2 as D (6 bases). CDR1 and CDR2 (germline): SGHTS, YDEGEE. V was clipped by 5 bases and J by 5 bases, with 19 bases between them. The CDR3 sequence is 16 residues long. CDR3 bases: TGTGCCAGCAGGAGGGACTCGGTCAGGGAGACCGGGGAGCTGTTTTTT. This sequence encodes CASRRDSVRETGELFF.

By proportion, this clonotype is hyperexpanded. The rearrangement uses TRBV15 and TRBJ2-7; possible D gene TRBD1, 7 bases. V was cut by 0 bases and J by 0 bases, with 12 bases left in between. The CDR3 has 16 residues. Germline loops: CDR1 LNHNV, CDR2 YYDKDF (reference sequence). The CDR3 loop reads CATSRDSGDSSYEQYF. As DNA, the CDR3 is TGTGCCACCAGCAGAGATTCGGGGGACAGCTCCTACGAGCAGTACTTC.

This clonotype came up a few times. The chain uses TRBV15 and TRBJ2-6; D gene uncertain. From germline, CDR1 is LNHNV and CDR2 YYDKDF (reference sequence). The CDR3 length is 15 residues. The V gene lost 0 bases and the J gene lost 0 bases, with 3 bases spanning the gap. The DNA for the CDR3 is TGTGCCACCAGCAGAGATCACTCTGGGGCCAACGTCCTGACTTTC. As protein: CATSRDHSGANVLTF.